Listed below are T cell receptor beta chains from one sample, sequenced in a study of Ad26.COV2.S vaccination and SARS-CoV-2 variants. Sequencing was performed with immunoSEQ multiplex PCR; in TCRdb, only in-frame clones are kept and a portion is missing. In the table there are around 320,000 clones, roughly 91% of which are singletons. Source: peripheral blood, taken in a trial of Ad26.COV2.S vaccine versus placebo. The receptors were gathered from a person between 18 and 60 years old who received the Ad26.COV2.S COVID-19 vaccine or a placebo. CDR3s include the opening cysteine and the closing phenylalanine or tryptophan. D genes are given only for firm matches.

v_call	d_call	j_call	cdr3_aa
TRBV5-1	.	TRBJ1-1	CASSFVGGTEAFF
TRBV6-5	.	TRBJ2-3	CATKRGLNARGTQYF
TRBV19	TRBD1	TRBJ1-5	CASSIPRTGVHQPQHF
TRBV3-1/TRBV3-2	TRBD1	TRBJ2-7	CASSQPLTGGRYEQYF
TRBV5-4	.	TRBJ1-2	CASSLEALNYGYTF
TRBV9	.	TRBJ2-3	CASSVELAGADTQYF
TRBV29-1	.	TRBJ1-2	CSVVRTGLGSAGYTF
TRBV5-1	.	TRBJ1-2	CASSPRPESYGYTF
TRBV25-1	.	TRBJ2-5	CASSEWRHQETQYF
TRBV7-2	TRBD2	TRBJ2-4	CASSFRGTSGGVRNIQYF
TRBV7-9	.	TRBJ2-7	CASSLPVAYEQYF
TRBV13	TRBD1	TRBJ1-4	CASSRRDRGSLNEKLFF
TRBV7-3	.	TRBJ1-6	CASSLWGGSNSPLHF
TRBV6-1	TRBD2	TRBJ2-7	CASSAGAYEQYF
TRBV27	TRBD1	TRBJ1-2	CASSLWGTGLHYGYTF
TRBV12-3/TRBV12-4	.	TRBJ1-1	CASRIDSVEAFF
TRBV7-6	.	TRBJ2-7	CASSPAVGQSNYEQYF